This T cell receptor (beta chain) was sequenced for a study of OX40 agonist ivuxolimab in advanced cancers. Study-level findings and limits: Low levels of normalized T-cell clonal expansion also appeared in some nonresponders. Mean expanded clone counts were higher in CD8+ than CD4+ T cells. There was clonal expansion of CD4+ and CD8+ blood T cells by week 6 at 0.1 to 3.0 mg/kg.

Trimming took off 4 bases at V and 5 bases at J, with 17 bases between the two ends. CDR1 is SNHLY, CDR2 FYNNEI, per germline. This CDR3 is built from 15 residues. The investigators sampled blood at baseline, at cycle 4 day 1, and at cycle 7 day 1. Data came from immunoSEQ multiplex PCR; TCRdb stores just in-frame clones and leaves some out. Of about 83,000 clones listed, about 88% are singletons. Points on this clone: What it binds is unknown.

The sequence derives from an adult with an advanced solid tumor such as melanoma, head and neck, liver or kidney cancer. The V call is TRBV2, the J call TRBJ2-5, with D tentatively TRBD1 or TRBD2 (5 bases each). Sample: CD4+ or CD8+ T cells sorted from blood, taken in a trial of the OX40 agonist ivuxolimab. The CDR3 reads CASSANRAEGETQYF. The CDR3 DNA reads as TGTGCCAGCAGTGCAAACCGGGCCGAGGGGGAGACCCAGTACTTC.